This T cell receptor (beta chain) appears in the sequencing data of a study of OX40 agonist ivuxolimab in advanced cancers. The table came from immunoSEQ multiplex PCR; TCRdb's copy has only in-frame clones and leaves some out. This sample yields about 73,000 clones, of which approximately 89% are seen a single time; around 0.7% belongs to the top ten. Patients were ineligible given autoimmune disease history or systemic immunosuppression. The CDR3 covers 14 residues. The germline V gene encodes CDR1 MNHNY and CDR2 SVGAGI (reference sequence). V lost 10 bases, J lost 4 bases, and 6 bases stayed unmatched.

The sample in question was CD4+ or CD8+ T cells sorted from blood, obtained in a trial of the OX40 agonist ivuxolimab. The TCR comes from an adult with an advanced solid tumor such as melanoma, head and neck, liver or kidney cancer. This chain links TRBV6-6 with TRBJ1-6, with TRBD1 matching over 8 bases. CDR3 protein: CATGQGRYNSPLHF. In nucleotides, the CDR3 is TGTGCCACCGGACAGGGACGGTATAATTCACCCCTCCACTTT.